This TCR beta chain was obtained from a study of radiotherapy plus CTLA-4 blockade in lung cancer. The data were produced by immunoSEQ multiplex PCR, yet TCRdb's version contains in-frame clones alone and is incomplete. This table holds tens of thousands of clones, about 72% found once. The CDR3 contains 15 residues. CDR1 and CDR2 from the germline V gene are KGHSH and LQKENI. V lost 3 bases and J lost 4, with 13 bases in between. The sample holds a few counts of this clone. The clonotype was recovered from a human donor with non-small cell lung cancer whose response to radiotherapy plus ipilimumab could not be evaluated. Some clones in this sample may be carry-over from other donors' samples. The specimen comprised peripheral blood, sampled from a patient treated with radiotherapy plus ipilimumab. The V gene is TRBV18, the J gene TRBJ2-1; TRBD2 might be the D (6 bases). As DNA, the CDR3 is TGTGCCAGCTCACCCCCTAGCGCCCGGTACAATGAGCAGTTCTTC. It is translated as CASSPPSARYNEQFF.